This paragraph covers one T cell receptor beta chain sequence. This specimen comes from a study of blood T cell repertoires in COVID-19. Background on the study: Both acute and convalescent COVID-19 samples were obtained from the United States, Italy and Spain. The cDNA or gDNA used as material had been derived from T cells, B-cell-depleted T cells, or PBMCs.

Losses at the gene ends were 0 bases for V and 7 bases for J; bases not matched to a gene: 0. This CDR3 has 13 amino acids. Per germline, CDR1 GTSNPN and CDR2 SVGIG (reference sequence). Original data processing: Nucleated cell counts were estimated from reference gene primer amplification. TCRdb keeps only in-frame clones here, not all; method: immunoSEQ multiplex PCR. The DNA was the basis for D and trimming; V, J and clone size are from that table. In the table there are fewer than 200,000 clones, 80% to 90% of which are singletons. Sequenced sample: peripheral blood. This TCR was recovered from a man over 45 with active or convalescent COVID-19. The chain combines TRBV30 with TRBJ1-6; TRBD1 matches at 7 bases. CDR3 DNA sequence: TGTGCCTGGAGTGTACAGGGGAATTCACCCCTCCACTTT. Its translation is CAWSVQGNSPLHF.